This T cell receptor beta chain was captured in a study of T cell changes during pregnancy in multiple sclerosis. V gave up 0 bases and J gave up 2 bases, with 7 bases separating them. Germline V gene lookup returns CDR1 MNHNY and CDR2 SVGAGI (reference sequence). The CDR3 runs 15 residues. The assay was immunoSEQ multiplex PCR, and TCRdb's table has in-frame clones only and misses some. This sample has roughly 40,000 clones; more than 85% occur once, and the top ten carry roughly 2%. The receptor's source is a female donor in good health, enrolled as a control in a pregnancy study. The input for sequencing was CD4+ T cells from peripheral blood mononuclear cells, taken after pregnancy. The V gene is TRBV6-6, the J gene TRBJ1-4; D call uncertain. The chain's CDR3 is CASSYSGSTNEKLFF. CDR3 bases: TGTGCCAGCAGTTACTCGGGCAGTACTAATGAAAAACTGTTTTTT.